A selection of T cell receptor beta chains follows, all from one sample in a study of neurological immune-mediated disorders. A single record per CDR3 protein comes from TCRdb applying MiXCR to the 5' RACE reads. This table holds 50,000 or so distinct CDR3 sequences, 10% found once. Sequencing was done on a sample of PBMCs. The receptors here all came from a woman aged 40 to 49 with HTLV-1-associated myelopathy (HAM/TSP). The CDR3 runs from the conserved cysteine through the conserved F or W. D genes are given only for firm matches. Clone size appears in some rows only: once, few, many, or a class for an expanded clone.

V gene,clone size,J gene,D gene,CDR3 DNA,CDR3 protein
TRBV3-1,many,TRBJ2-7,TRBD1,TGTGCCAGCAGCCCCGGGACAGGGGTCGTCGAGCAGTACTTC,CASSPGTGVVEQYF
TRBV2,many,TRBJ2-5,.,TGTGCCAGCAGTGAAGGTCTAGCCCAAGAGACCCAGTACTTC,CASSEGLAQETQYF
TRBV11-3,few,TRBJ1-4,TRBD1,TGTGCCAGCAGCTCGCCGGGACAGGGAAATGAAAAACTGTTTTTT,CASSSPGQGNEKLFF
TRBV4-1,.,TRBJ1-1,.,TGTGCCAGCAGCCAAGCCTATGTAACTGAAGCTTTCTTT,CASSQAYVTEAFF
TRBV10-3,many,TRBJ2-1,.,TGTGCCACTCGATCGTTAGGGCAGGGTCTTGGCAATGAGCAGTTCTTC,CATRSLGQGLGNEQFF
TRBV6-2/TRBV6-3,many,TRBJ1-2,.,TGTGCCAGCACCATCAGGACTACATATGGCTACACCTTC,CASTIRTTYGYTF
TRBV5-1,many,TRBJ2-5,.,TGCGCCAGCAGCTTGGAGGGCGGGCGGAGAGAGACCCAGTACTTC,CASSLEGGRRETQYF
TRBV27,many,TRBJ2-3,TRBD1,TGTGCCAGCAGTTTTCAGGGACAGCGTAATACGCAGTATTTT,CASSFQGQRNTQYF
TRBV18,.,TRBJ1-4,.,TGTGCCAGCTCACCGTCGAGTACTAATGAAAAACTGTTTTTT,CASSPSSTNEKLFF
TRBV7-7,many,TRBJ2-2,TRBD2,TGTGCCAGCAGCTCAGCGGGAAACACCGGGGAGCTGTTTTTT,CASSSAGNTGELFF
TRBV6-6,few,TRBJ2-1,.,TGTGCCAGCAGTTACCCAGGGGCCAATGAGCAGTTCTTC,CASSYPGANEQFF
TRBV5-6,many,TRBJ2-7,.,TGTGCCAGCAGCTCCCCTTTGGGGGGTCTAATCTACGAGCAGTACTTC,CASSSPLGGLIYEQYF
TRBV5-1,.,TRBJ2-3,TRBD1,TGCGCCAGCAGCCCCCGGGGACAGGGGAGGGCAGATACGCAGTATTTT,CASSPRGQGRADTQYF
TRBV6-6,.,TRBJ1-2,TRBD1,TGTGCCAGCAGTTCCCCCGGACAGGGGAGTCTCTATGGCTACACCTTC,CASSSPGQGSLYGYTF
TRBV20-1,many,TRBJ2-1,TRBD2,TGCAGTGCTCAGCCGGGGGGTTCGTGGAATGAGCAGTTCTTC,CSAQPGGSWNEQFF
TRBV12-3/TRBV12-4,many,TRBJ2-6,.,TGTGCCAGCAGCATCTCTTCTGGGGCCAACGTCCTGACTTTC,CASSISSGANVLTF
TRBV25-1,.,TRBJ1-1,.,TGTGCCAGCAGTGCCAGGCCGGAGGGCGCTGAAGCTTTCTTT,CASSARPEGAEAFF
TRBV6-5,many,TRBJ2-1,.,TGTGCCAGCAGCTTAGGAAACCCATCCTACAATGAGCAGTTCTTC,CASSLGNPSYNEQFF
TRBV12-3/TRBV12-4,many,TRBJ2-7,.,TGTGCCAGCTCCCGCGTCGTTCCCCGCGAGCAGTACTTC,CASSRVVPREQYF
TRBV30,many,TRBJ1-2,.,TGTGCCTGGAGTGAACCCAAGACAGGCGGCTATGGCTACACCTTC,CAWSEPKTGGYGYTF
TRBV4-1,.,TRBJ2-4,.,TGCGCCAGCAGCCAAACCCTCCGATCAAACATTCAGTACTTC,CASSQTLRSNIQYF
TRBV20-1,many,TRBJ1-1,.,TGCAGTGTTCCGGGCCCCCTGGGGGACACTGAAGCTTTCTTT,CSVPGPLGDTEAFF
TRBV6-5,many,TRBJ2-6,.,TGTGCCAGCAGTTACTGGGGGCGGGTTAGGGCCAACGTCCTGACTTTC,CASSYWGRVRANVLTF
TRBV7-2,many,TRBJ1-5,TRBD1,TGTGCCAGCAGCTTTGATGCAGGGGGCAGCAATCAGCCCCAGCATTTT,CASSFDAGGSNQPQHF
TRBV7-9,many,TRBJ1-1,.,TGTGCCAGCAGCCGGGGGCCCCGAGGAGCTTTCTTT,CASSRGPRGAFF
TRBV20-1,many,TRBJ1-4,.,TGCAGTGCTAGAACCCTGTTAGGGGTCGAGGAAAAACTGTTTTTT,CSARTLLGVEEKLFF
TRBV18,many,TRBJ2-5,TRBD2,TGTGCCAGCTCACAACTAGCGGGGGGCCAAGAGACCCAGTACTTC,CASSQLAGGQETQYF
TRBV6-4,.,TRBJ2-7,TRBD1,TGTGCCAGCAGTGTGGACAGGGGCGACGAGCAGTACTTC,CASSVDRGDEQYF
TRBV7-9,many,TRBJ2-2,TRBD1,TGTGCCAGCATTCCGGACAGGCAGACCGGGGAGCTGTTTTTT,CASIPDRQTGELFF
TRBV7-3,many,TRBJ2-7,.,TGTGCCAGCAGCTTAACGTGGGTGGACGAGCAGTACTTC,CASSLTWVDEQYF
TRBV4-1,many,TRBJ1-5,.,TGCGCCAGCAGCCAAGATTGGAGCAATCAGCCCCAGCATTTT,CASSQDWSNQPQHF
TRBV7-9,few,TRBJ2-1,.,TGTGCCAGCAGCTTAGAGGGGTCGGGTACGGATGAGCAGTTCTTC,CASSLEGSGTDEQFF
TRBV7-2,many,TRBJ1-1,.,TGTGCCAGCAGCCCCGAGGGATTGAACACTGAAGCTTTCTTT,CASSPEGLNTEAFF
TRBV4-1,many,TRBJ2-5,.,TGCGCCAGCAGCCAAGTACTTACACTCCAAGAGACCCAGTACTTC,CASSQVLTLQETQYF
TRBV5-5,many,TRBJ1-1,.,TGTGCCAGCAGCTTGCCTGAGAGGCTCAGTCACACTGAAGCTTTCTTT,CASSLPERLSHTEAFF
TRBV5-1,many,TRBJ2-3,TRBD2,TGCGCCAGCACAATGGGGACTAGGGGTACAGATACGCAGTATTTT,CASTMGTRGTDTQYF
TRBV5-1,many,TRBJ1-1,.,TGCGCCAGCAGCTTGGTGGAATCCGAAGCTTTCTTT,CASSLVESEAFF
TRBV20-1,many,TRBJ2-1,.,TGCAGTGCTAGAAGGAAGTACAATGAGCAGTTCTTC,CSARRKYNEQFF
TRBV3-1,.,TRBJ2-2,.,TGTGCCAGTAGCCAACCGGTCAGAGGGGAGCTGTTTTTT,CASSQPVRGELFF
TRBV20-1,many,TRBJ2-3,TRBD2,TGCAGTGCTAATCCAGCGGGGGGGCCGGGAAGCACAGATACGCAGTATTTT,CSANPAGGPGSTDTQYF
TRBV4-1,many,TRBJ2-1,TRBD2,TGCGCCAGCAGCCAAGTGGGGGGGTTGGTGGGTGAGCAGTTCTTC,CASSQVGGLVGEQFF
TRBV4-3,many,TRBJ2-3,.,TGCGCCAGCAGCCAAGGGAATACAGATACGCAGTATTTT,CASSQGNTDTQYF
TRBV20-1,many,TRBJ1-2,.,TGCAGTGCTAGCGAGGGAAACTATGGCTACACCTTC,CSASEGNYGYTF
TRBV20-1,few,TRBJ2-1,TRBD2,TGCAGTGCTAAAACGGGGGGGCAAGGTGAGCAGTTCTTC,CSAKTGGQGEQFF
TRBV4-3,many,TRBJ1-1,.,TGCGCCAGCAGCCAACTTTATAGATCAGAGATGAACACTGAAGCTTTCTTT,CASSQLYRSEMNTEAFF
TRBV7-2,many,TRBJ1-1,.,TGTGCCAGCAGCTTATCGGTGAACACTGAAGCTTTCTTT,CASSLSVNTEAFF
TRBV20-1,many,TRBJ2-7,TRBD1,TGCAGTGGACAGGGCCAGCTCGCGTCCTACGAGCAGTACTTC,CSGQGQLASYEQYF
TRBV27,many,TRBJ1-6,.,TGTGCCAGCAGTTCCGCCGGGTCAATTTCACCCCTCCACTTT,CASSSAGSISPLHF
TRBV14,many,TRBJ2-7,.,TGTGCCAGCAGCCAAACAGGCCTAAAGTACTTC,CASSQTGLKYF
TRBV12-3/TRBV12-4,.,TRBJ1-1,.,TGTGCCAGCCGTCCCGGGTCCATCTTGAACACTGAAGCTTTCTTT,CASRPGSILNTEAFF
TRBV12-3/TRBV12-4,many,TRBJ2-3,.,TGTGCCAGCAGTCAAGGGTTGGTAGGTGCTACGCAGTATTTT,CASSQGLVGATQYF